This T cell receptor beta chain was retrieved from a study of blood T cell repertoires in COVID-19. Trimming took 3 bases from V and 1 from J, leaving 6 bases between them. The CDR3 extends over 13 amino acids. Some clones are missing from TCRdb's copy, which holds only in-frame ones; the method was immunoSEQ multiplex PCR. The sample holds 250,000 or so clones, 86% seen once. The chain links TRBV12-3 or TRBV12-4 to TRBJ1-1; D is undetermined. The source of this sequence is a woman aged 25 to 39 with active or convalescent COVID-19. Sequencing was done on a sample of peripheral blood. This CDR3 reads CASSFRENTEAFF. Here the CDR3 DNA reads TGTGCCAGCAGTTTCCGGGAGAACACTGAAGCTTTCTTT.